The 2 T cell receptor beta chains below come from one sample, sequenced in a study of T cell changes during pregnancy in multiple sclerosis (dated by TCRdb to about 2019). The library relied on the immunoSEQ multiplex PCR assay. TCRdb carries this immuneACCESS record with in-frame sequences only. Its versions omit some clonotypes, under half of them owing to an unresolved V gene in the studies checked, with the rest unexplained. The sample table shows about 48,000 clones, and over 80% are seen once. Of the sample, around 0.9% falls within the top ten clones. The sequencing here drew on CD4+ T cells from peripheral blood mononuclear cells, taken in the second trimester of pregnancy. These receptors were obtained from a female donor in good health, enrolled as a control in a pregnancy study.

This chain connects TRBV7-3 to TRBJ2-7; D unresolved. V lost 4 bases to trimming and J lost 4 bases, with 14 bases between them. Germline CDR1 reads SGHTA; CDR2 reads FQGTGA. This CDR3 has 14 amino acids. The CDR3 DNA reads as TGTGCCAGCAGCTCCAGAGGAGACTTTTACGAGCAGTACTTC. This codes for CASSSRGDFYEQYF.

V usage is TRBV27 and J usage is TRBJ1-2, with 7 bases identical to TRBD1. V shed 5 bases and J 4 bases; nucleotides not matched to a gene: 7. This CDR3 spans 14 amino acids. The germline V gene encodes CDR1 MNHEY and CDR2 SMNVEV (reference sequence). The CDR3 spells CASSLRQGSYGYTF. Here the CDR3 DNA reads TGTGCCAGCAGTCTAAGACAGGGAAGCTATGGCTACACCTTC.